This TCR beta chain stems from a study of CXCR3-negative and CXCR3-positive naive CD8 T cells. General study findings and limits: Hydrophobicity of TRB CDR3s was greater in CXCR3-positive naive cells than in CXCR3-negative naive cells. Similar TRBV-TRBJ gene usage was seen in naive CXCR3-negative and CXCR3-positive cells, but not in memory cells. The naive subsets expressed comparable surface CD5, and the authors inferred TCR strength from TRB CDR3 properties. In both naive subsets diversity was comparably high, whereas memory CD8+ cells showed much lower diversity.

The CDR3 extends over 18 amino acids. The germline CDR1 and CDR2 sequences are SGHKS and YYEKEE (reference sequence). The CD45RO-CCR7+CD27+CD95- phenotype denoted naive CD8+ T cells. A remark on this clonotype: Antigen specificity is unknown.

The TRB libraries of cDNA were built by UMI-labeled 5' RACE. From the 5' RACE reads, TCRdb lists one entry per CDR3 protein and no DNA. The table counts roughly 55,000 distinct CDR3 sequences; around 0.58% lies in the top ten. The chain carries TRBV5-5 and TRBJ2-1; TCRdb reports TRBD2, a call that lacks DNA to check it against. What was sequenced was naive CXCR3+ CD8+ T cells from blood. Subset defined: CD45RO-CCR7+CD27+CD95- naive CD8+ T cells expressing CXCR3 (TNR3+). This TCR came from a human donor in good health. Some clones in this sample may be carry-over from other donors' samples. CDR3 loop: CASSVGTSGGGFLGEQFF.